One sample yielded the 19 T cell receptor beta chains listed below, sequenced in a study of blood T cell repertoires in COVID-19. Assay used: immunoSEQ multiplex PCR; TCRdb lists only in-frame clones, some missing. The sample lists under 200,000 clones, 80% to 85% seen once, with approximately 2.4% in the top ten. The sequencing sample was made of peripheral blood. The receptor set was obtained from a human donor with acute or convalescent COVID-19. The donor label of this sample is uncertain.

This clone was detected only once. The chain carries TRBV6-5 and TRBJ2-3; TRBD1 aligns across 9 bases. This CDR3 spans 16 amino acids. Germline-derived CDR1 and CDR2 are MNHEY and SVGAGI. The ends lost 2 bases at V and 4 bases at J; junction bases unmatched: 7. In DNA, the CDR3 is TGTGCCAGCAGTTACCAGGGGACAGGGAAGGCAGATACGCAGTATTTT. It codes for CASSYQGTGKADTQYF.

The rearrangement uses TRBV19 and TRBJ1-2, with TRBD1 identical over 8 bases. The CDR3 has 13 residues. Germline trimming cut 5 bases from V and 8 bases from J; bases unmatched to any gene: 7. Germline values: CDR1 LNHDA, CDR2 SQIVND (reference sequence). The CDR3 sequence is CASSSSGQEGYTF. CDR3 nucleotides: TGTGCCAGTAGTTCCTCGGGACAGGAGGGCTACACCTTC.

Only one count was recorded for this clone. This chain connects TRBV29-1 to TRBJ2-5; a weak D match, TRBD2 (5 bases). The CDR3 spans 14 residues. The V end was cut by 3 bases, the J end by 3 bases, with 14 bases between. The V gene's germline CDR1 is SQVTM and CDR2 ANQGSEA. Here the CDR3 reads CSVDVLGAEETQYF. The CDR3 DNA reads as TGCAGCGTTGACGTTTTGGGAGCGGAAGAGACCCAGTACTTC.

V gene TRBV7-6 combines with J gene TRBJ2-5; TRBD2 matches 14 bases. The length of the CDR3 is 17 residues. The ends lost 5 bases at V and 5 bases at J; junction bases unmatched: 10. CDR1 and CDR2 from the germline V gene are SGHVS and FNYEAQ. The CDR3 region is CASSGRLAGGLEETQYF. The CDR3 nucleotides are TGTGCCAGCAGCGGGCGACTAGCGGGGGGGCTCGAGGAGACCCAGTACTTC.

V usage is TRBV4-2 and J usage is TRBJ1-4, with 12 positions matching TRBD1. Germline CDR1 reads LGHNA; CDR2 reads YNFKEQ. The junction had 7 bases not matched to a gene; V was cut back by 2 bases and J by 3 bases. The CDR3 contains 18 residues. The CDR3 protein is CASSQKGTGGRANEKLFF. For the CDR3, the DNA is TGTGCCAGCAGCCAAAAGGGGACAGGGGGCCGGGCTAATGAAAAACTGTTTTTT.

There are a few counts of this clone. The rearrangement links TRBV30 to TRBJ2-2; the D gene is possibly TRBD1 (5 bases). V lost 4 bases and J 3 bases, leaving 12 bases between the germline ends. CDR1 and CDR2 from the germline V gene are GTSNPN and SVGIG (reference sequence). CDR3 length: 14 amino acids. CDR3 DNA sequence: TGTGCCTGGAAGAGTGGCAGGGACACCGGGGAGCTGTTTTTT. Its translation: CAWKSGRDTGELFF.

The CDR3 nucleotides read TGTGCCAGCAGCCTCCCCCCCACAGATACGCAGTATTTT. It is translated as CASSLPPTDTQYF. The chain carries TRBV28 and TRBJ2-3; D gene uncertain. Trimming took off 6 bases at V and 2 bases at J, with 9 bases between the two ends. The CDR3 consists of 13 residues. Germline V CDR1 and CDR2: MDHEN, SYDVKM.

The chain couples TRBV5-1 to TRBJ1-6, with TRBD1 matching over 7 bases. The CDR3 length is 16 residues. Germline CDR1 is SGHRS and CDR2 is YFSETQ. Trimming removed 6 bases from V and 6 bases from J; junction bases left unmatched: 12. The CDR3 region is CASMRSGDSPNSPLHF. The CDR3 nucleotides read TGCGCCAGCATGCGATCTGGGGACAGCCCTAATTCACCCCTCCACTTT.

In its sample, this clone was seen once. The CDR3 sequence is CAISELKDRSYGYTF. CDR3 sequence (DNA): TGTGCCATCAGTGAGCTTAAGGACAGGTCCTATGGCTACACCTTC. The J gene is TRBJ1-2, the V gene TRBV10-3; 7 bases fit TRBD1. The CDR3 extends over 15 amino acids. Per the germline V gene, CDR1 is ENHRY and CDR2 is SYGVKD. V dropped 2 bases and J dropped 4; count of bases not matched to a gene: 7.

This sequence joins TRBV2 and TRBJ1-6; D might be TRBD1 (5 bases). V dropped 6 bases and J dropped 8 bases, with 11 bases sitting between them. The V gene's germline CDR1 is SNHLY and CDR2 FYNNEI. This CDR3 is 13 amino acids long. CDR3 in amino acids: CASRLRGDSPLHF. In DNA form, the CDR3 reads TGTGCCAGCAGGCTCCGGGGGGATTCACCCCTCCACTTT.

The sample holds a few counts of this clone. DNA for the CDR3: TGTGCCAGTAGTCTTGGACTAGCGGGAGGGGAGCAGTACTTC. Encoded protein: CASSLGLAGGEQYF. The chain uses TRBV19 and TRBJ2-7; 15 bases line up with TRBD2. This CDR3 has 14 amino acids. Germline V gene lookup returns CDR1 LNHDA and CDR2 SQIVND (reference sequence). The V and J ends lost 5 bases and 7 bases, in that order; junction bases with no gene match: 3.

This clone was picked up one time. The conserved final phenylalanine or tryptophan is absent from the CDR3, which likely points to a read error. The limits of the CDR3 on the DNA are not certain, so only TCRdb's listed CDR3 is given. The V and J genes are TRBV3-1 (or the pseudogene TRBV3-2) and TRBJ2-7; the D call of TRBD2 is as the table states it, not checked on the DNA. Germline-derived CDR1 and CDR2 are LGHDT and YNNKEL (reference sequence). The CDR3 is 16 residues long, counting both termini. CDR3 protein: CASSRGLAESPYEPYL.

This clone was seen only once. The rearrangement uses TRBV5-5 and TRBJ2-1; D is perhaps TRBD2 (6 bases). The CDR3 sequence is 16 residues long. Germline V gives CDR1 SGHKS, CDR2 YYEKEE (reference sequence). Trimming shortened V by 4 bases and J by 0 bases, and 14 bases separated the two germline ends. This chain's CDR3 is CASSLGLPSSYNEQFF. The CDR3, as DNA: TGTGCCAGCAGCCTCGGACTACCAAGCTCCTACAATGAGCAGTTCTTC.

The chain employs TRBV30 and TRBJ1-2; tentatively, D is TRBD1 (5 bases). The CDR3 is 13 residues long. V was cut by 2 bases and J by 2 bases, with 9 bases left in between. Germline assignment: CDR1 GTSNPN and CDR2 SVGIG (reference sequence). CDR3 DNA: TGTGCCTGGAGTCCGACAGCCAACTATGGCTACACCTTC. Protein sequence: CAWSPTANYGYTF.

This chain uses TRBV14 with TRBJ1-2; 10 bases line up with TRBD1. V shed 4 bases and J 4 bases; nucleotides not matched to a gene: 12. CDR1 SGHDN and CDR2 FVKESK come from the germline V gene. The CDR3 runs 17 residues. DNA for the CDR3: TGTGCCAGCAGCCGCCTCGACAGGGGGCAAACGGGCTATGGCTACACCTTC. This gives the protein CASSRLDRGQTGYGYTF. Together with reference TRBV14 and TRBJ1-2, the CDR3 gives the full variable domain: EAGVTQFPSHSVIEKGQTVTLRCDPISGHDNLYWYRRVMGKEIKFLLHFVKESKQDESGMPNNRFLAERTGGTYSTLKVQPAELEDSGVYFCASSRLDRGQTGYGYTFGSGTRLTVV.

This chain connects TRBV7-3 to TRBJ2-2, with 8 bases matching TRBD1. V was pared by 1 base and J by 4 bases, with 5 bases of the junction left unmatched. From germline, CDR1 is SGHTA and CDR2 FQGTGA. The CDR3 spans 16 residues. CDR3 residues: CASSLNAGGGTGELFF. The CDR3 DNA sequence: TGTGCCAGCAGCTTAAATGCAGGGGGCGGCACCGGGGAGCTGTTTTTT.

The genes are TRBV7-9 and TRBJ1-2; weak D call: TRBD1 (5 bases). Germline loops: CDR1 SEHNR, CDR2 FQNEAQ (reference sequence). The CDR3 has 15 residues. With 5 bases removed from V and 0 bases from J, the gap between germline ends came to 13 bases. CDR3 sequence (DNA): TGTGCCAGCAGCGCCCCCGGGGGAGCTAACTATGGCTACACCTTC. It codes for CASSAPGGANYGYTF.

The chain joins TRBV2 to TRBJ2-3; D is perhaps TRBD2 (6 bases). The ends were cut back, 7 bases at V and 1 base at J, with 15 bases in the middle. Per the germline V gene, CDR1 is SNHLY and CDR2 is FYNNEI. The CDR3 loop spans 15 amino acids. The CDR3 spells CASMGFGGGTDTQYF. CDR3 DNA sequence: TGTGCCAGCATGGGGTTTGGCGGGGGCACAGATACGCAGTATTTT.

This clone was detected only once. The chain employs TRBV7-6 and TRBJ2-6; D ambiguous. The germline V and J ends were trimmed by 1 base and 0 bases, with 7 bases remaining between them. The CDR3 is 16 residues long. CDR1 and CDR2 (germline): SGHVS, FNYEAQ. The CDR3 loop reads CASSLGSLSGANVLTF. Here the CDR3 DNA reads TGTGCCAGCAGCTTAGGGAGTCTCTCTGGGGCCAACGTCCTGACTTTC.